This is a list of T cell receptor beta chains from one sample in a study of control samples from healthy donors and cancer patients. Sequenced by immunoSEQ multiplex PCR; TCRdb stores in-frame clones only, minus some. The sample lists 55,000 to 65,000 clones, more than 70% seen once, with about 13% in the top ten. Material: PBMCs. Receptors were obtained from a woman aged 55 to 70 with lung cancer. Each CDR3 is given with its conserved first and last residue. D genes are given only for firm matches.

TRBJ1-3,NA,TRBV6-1,CASSEAAGNTIYF
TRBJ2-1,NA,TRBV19,CASMSARIDYNEQFF
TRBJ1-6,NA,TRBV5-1,CASSLDSYSPLHF
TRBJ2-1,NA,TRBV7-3,CASSPGRNNEQFF
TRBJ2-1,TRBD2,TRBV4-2,CASSPDSGRTSGYNEQFF
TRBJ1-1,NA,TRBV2,CASSEVGQGTEAFF
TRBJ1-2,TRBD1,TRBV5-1,CASSAGAGGLLYGYTF
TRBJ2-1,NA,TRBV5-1,CASSLEGGVYNEQFF
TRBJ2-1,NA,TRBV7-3,CASSLATYNEQFF
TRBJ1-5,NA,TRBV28,CASPPSGAIGNQPQHF
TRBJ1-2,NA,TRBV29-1,CSVEQPGFNGYTF
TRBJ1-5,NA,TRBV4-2,CASSQDPQGGNQPQHF
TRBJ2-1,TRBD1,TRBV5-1,CASSAGQGGFNEQFF
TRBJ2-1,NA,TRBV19,CASSVTGFYNEQFF
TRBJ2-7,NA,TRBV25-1,CASSEAGLHEQYF
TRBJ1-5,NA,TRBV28,CASSLSRGGIKHF
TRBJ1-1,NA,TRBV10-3,CAISESANLNTEAFF
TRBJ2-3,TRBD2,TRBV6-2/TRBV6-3,CASSWLGLAGYTDTQYF
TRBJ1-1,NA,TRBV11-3,CASSRDSLNTEAFF
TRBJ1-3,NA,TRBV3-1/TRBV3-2,CASSRPTGISGNTIYF
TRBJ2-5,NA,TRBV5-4,CASSSQETQYF
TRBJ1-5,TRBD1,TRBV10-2,CASIGTGFDQPQHF
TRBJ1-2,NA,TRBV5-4,CASSLGVGGYTF
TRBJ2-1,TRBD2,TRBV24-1,CATSDWATSGSGAGNEQFF
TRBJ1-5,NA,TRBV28,CASSLFRYSNQPQHF
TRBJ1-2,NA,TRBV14,CASSTWGGYTF
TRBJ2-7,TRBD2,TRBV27,CASSLWGLAGGYEQYF
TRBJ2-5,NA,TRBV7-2,CASSRGVAQETQYF
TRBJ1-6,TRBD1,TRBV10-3,CASSTGGNSPLHF
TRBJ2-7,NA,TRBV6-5,CASSYSTGDSYEQYF
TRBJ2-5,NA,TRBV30,CAWSSEETQYF
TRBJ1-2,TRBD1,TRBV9,CASSVGVGQGYGYTF
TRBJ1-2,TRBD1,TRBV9,CASSVGQGNYGYTF
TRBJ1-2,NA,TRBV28,CASRVGGFLGYTF
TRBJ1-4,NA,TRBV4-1,CASSLPRGSSTNEKLFF
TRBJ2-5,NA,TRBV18,CASSPDQETQYF
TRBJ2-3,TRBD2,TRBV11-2,CASSSLRGLAGGRTDTQYF
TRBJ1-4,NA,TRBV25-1,CASSEWGEKLFF
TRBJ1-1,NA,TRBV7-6,CASSLEQNTEAFF
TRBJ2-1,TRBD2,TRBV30,CAWEREGYNEQFF
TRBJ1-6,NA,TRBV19,CASSIIYNSPLHF
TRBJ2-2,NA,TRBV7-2,CASSPGDGTGELFF
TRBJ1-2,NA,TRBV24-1,CATSDRGMLGYTF
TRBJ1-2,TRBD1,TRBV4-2,CASSQGQGYGYTF
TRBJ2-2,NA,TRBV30,CAWSVTSRSTGELFF
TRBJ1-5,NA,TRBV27,CASKRAANDQPQHF
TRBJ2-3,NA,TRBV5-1,CASSFYVGGDTQYF
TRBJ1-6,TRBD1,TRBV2,CASKPDRGGSPLHF
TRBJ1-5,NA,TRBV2,CASSVRAGDQPQHF
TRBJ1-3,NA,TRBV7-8,CATGFRGGPNTIYF